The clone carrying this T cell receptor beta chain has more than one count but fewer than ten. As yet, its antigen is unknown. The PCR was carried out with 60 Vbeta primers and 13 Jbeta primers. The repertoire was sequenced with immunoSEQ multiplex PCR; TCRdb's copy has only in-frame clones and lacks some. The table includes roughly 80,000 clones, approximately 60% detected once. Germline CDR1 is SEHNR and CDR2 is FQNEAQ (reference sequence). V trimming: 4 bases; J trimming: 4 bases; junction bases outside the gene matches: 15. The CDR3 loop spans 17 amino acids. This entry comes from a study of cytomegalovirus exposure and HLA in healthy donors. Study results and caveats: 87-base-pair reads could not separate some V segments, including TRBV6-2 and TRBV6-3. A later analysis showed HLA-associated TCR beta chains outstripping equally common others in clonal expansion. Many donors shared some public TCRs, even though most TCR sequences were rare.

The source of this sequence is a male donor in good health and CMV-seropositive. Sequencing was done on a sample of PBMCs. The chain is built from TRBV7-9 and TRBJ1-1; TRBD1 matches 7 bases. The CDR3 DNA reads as TGTGCCAGCAGCTACTCAACAGGGGCCGATTTGGGCACTGAAGCTTTCTTT. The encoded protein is CASSYSTGADLGTEAFF. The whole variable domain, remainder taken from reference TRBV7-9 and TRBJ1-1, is DTGVSQNPRHKITKRGQNVTFRCDPISEHNRLYWYRQTLGQGPEFLTYFQNEAQLEKSRLLSDRFSAERPKGSFSTLEIQRTEQGDSAMYLCASSYSTGADLGTEAFFGQGTRLTVV.